These 15 T cell receptor beta chains were all obtained from the same sample, sequenced in a study of cytomegalovirus exposure and HLA in healthy donors. This PCR relied on a set of 60 Vbeta primers and 13 Jbeta primers. This table comes from immunoSEQ multiplex PCR, and its TCRdb copy is limited to in-frame clones, with some not included. The sample contains fewer than 200,000 clones, 72% of which appear only once. The material sequenced was PBMCs. These receptors originate from a human donor in good health.

This clone appeared a few times. The chain employs TRBV5-5 and TRBJ1-2; 7 bases align to TRBD1. This CDR3 has 13 amino acids. Germline V CDR1 and CDR2: SGHKS, YYEKEE (reference sequence). The V gene end was trimmed by 6 bases and the J gene end by 4 bases; junction bases not matched to a gene: 6. As DNA, the CDR3 is TGTGCCAGCACCCGGGACAGCCCCTATGGCTACACCTTC. This sequence encodes CASTRDSPYGYTF.

This chain links TRBV6-1 with TRBJ1-2; D might be TRBD1 (5 bases). Germline V gene sequence: CDR1 MNHNS, CDR2 SASEGT. V lost 8 bases to trimming and J lost 0 bases, with 13 bases between them. The CDR3 sequence is 14 residues long. The CDR3 DNA reads TGTGCCAGCGAAAGTGGACACACTAACTATGGCTACACCTTC. It encodes CASESGHTNYGYTF.

The rearrangement links TRBV4-1 to TRBJ2-2; D may be TRBD2 (7 bases). Germline V gene lookup returns CDR1 MGHRA and CDR2 YSYEKL. CDR3 length: 14 amino acids. V lost 5 bases, J lost 4 bases, and 11 bases lay in between. The CDR3 sequence is CASSGGAGTGELFF. CDR3 sequence (DNA): TGCGCCAGCAGCGGGGGGGCCGGCACCGGGGAGCTGTTTTTT.

To note about this clone: This sample also contains other DNA sequences that code for the same CDR3. This sequence joins TRBV5-1 and TRBJ2-3; 7 nucleotides align to TRBD1. Trimming removed 0 bases from V and 3 bases from J; junction bases left unmatched: 4. The CDR3 runs to 15 residues. CDR1 and CDR2 (germline): SGHRS, YFSETQ. The chain's CDR3 is CASSLGQGETDTQYF. The CDR3 DNA reads as TGCGCCAGCAGCTTGGGACAGGGAGAAACAGATACGCAGTATTTT.

As DNA, the CDR3 is TGTGCCAGCAGCTTAAGCCCCAGAGGGGGCGGGTCCATTTACGAGCAGTACTTC. Encoded protein: CASSLSPRGGGSIYEQYF. V and J are TRBV11-2 and TRBJ2-7, with TRBD1 matching 7 bases. The V segment lost 2 bases and the J segment 4 bases; nucleotides outside the gene matches: 17. The germline V gene has CDR1 SGHAT and CDR2 FQNNGV. There are 18 residues in the CDR3. Full variable domain (remainder filled in from reference TRBV11-2 and TRBJ2-7): EAGVAQSPRYKIIEKRQSVAFWCNPISGHATLYWYQQILGQGPKLLIQFQNNGVVDDSQLPKDRFSAERLKGVDSTLKIQPAKLEDSAVYLCASSLSPRGGGSIYEQYFGPGTRLTVT.

This clone was seen a handful of times. The chain has TRBV27 and TRBJ2-1; a possible D gene is TRBD2 (6 bases). V was pared by 3 bases and J by 14 bases, with 14 bases between. The CDR3 contains 12 residues. CDR1 is MNHEY and CDR2 is SMNVEV in the germline V gene (reference sequence). The CDR3 is CASSFGGTREFF. In DNA, the CDR3 is TGTGCCAGCAGTTTCGGCGGGACCCGAGAGTTCTTC.

The CDR3 spells CASRTGGDVRSEAFF. CDR3 DNA sequence: TGCGCCAGCAGAACTGGGGGGGACGTTAGGTCTGAAGCTTTCTTT. The chain recombines TRBV5-1 with TRBJ1-1; possible D gene TRBD1, 5 bases. The V and J ends lost 5 bases and 6 bases respectively, with 20 bases between them. Germline CDR1 reads SGHRS; CDR2 reads YFSETQ. This CDR3 is built from 15 residues.

The V gene is TRBV9, the J gene TRBJ1-2, with D perhaps TRBD1 (6 bases). CDR3 length equals 13 residues. Trimming took 4 bases from V and 7 from J, leaving 14 bases between them. Germline V gives CDR1 SGDLS, CDR2 YYNGEE. The CDR3 sequence: CASSLHREGGYTF. The CDR3 bases are TGTGCCAGCAGCTTACACAGGGAGGGTGGCTACACCTTC.

The chain is built from TRBV7-9 and TRBJ1-1; 8 bases are shared with TRBD1. Germline V gives CDR1 SEHNR, CDR2 FQNEAQ (reference sequence). The V and J ends lost 5 bases and 0 bases, in that order; junction bases with no gene match: 5. This CDR3 contains 15 residues. In DNA, the CDR3 is TGTGCCAGCAGCCACGGGACAGGTTTGAACACTGAAGCTTTCTTT. Translating gives CASSHGTGLNTEAFF.

The CDR3 DNA sequence: TGCAGCGCCCGACAGGGAGGTAACACTGAAGCTTTCTTT. Protein sequence: CSARQGGNTEAFF. This chain joins TRBV29-1 and TRBJ1-1; 7 bases line up with TRBD1. V lost 7 bases and J lost 2; bases outside the gene matches: 7. Germline V lookup: CDR1 SQVTM, CDR2 ANQGSEA. The CDR3 runs to 13 residues.

This clone showed up just once. This chain joins TRBV5-1 and TRBJ1-1; D may be TRBD1 (6 bases). The germline V and J ends were trimmed by 2 bases and 4 bases, with 12 bases remaining between them. The CDR3 has 14 amino acids. Germline assignment: CDR1 SGHRS and CDR2 YFSETQ. CDR3 in amino acids: CASSFLQGGTEAFF. The CDR3 coding sequence is TGCGCCAGCAGCTTCTTACAGGGTGGCACTGAAGCTTTCTTT.

The chain joins TRBV25-1 to TRBJ1-1, with 8 bases that match TRBD1. J was trimmed by 1 base and V by 5 bases; bases with no gene match: 6. The germline gives CDR1 MGHDK, CDR2 SYGVNS. The length of the CDR3 is 15 residues. CDR3 nucleotide sequence: TGTGCCAGCAGTCCCCGACAGGGGAGGAACACTGAAGCTTTCTTT. It specifies CASSPRQGRNTEAFF.

This clone came up a few times. The gene calls are TRBV20-1 and TRBJ2-5; D call uncertain. The CDR3 covers 11 residues. Trimming pared 6 bases from V and 0 bases from J, leaving 5 bases between. The germline gives CDR1 DFQATT, CDR2 SNEGSKA (reference sequence). As DNA, the CDR3 is TGCAGTGCCGAGTACCAAGAGACCCAGTACTTC. As protein: CSAEYQETQYF.

This clone was seen a handful of times. The chain is built from TRBV5-1 and TRBJ1-4; 9 bases align to TRBD1. V shed 4 bases and J 6 bases; nucleotides not matched to a gene: 7. The CDR3 has 15 residues. Germline CDR1 reads SGHRS; CDR2 reads YFSETQ. This CDR3 reads CASSPGQGHDEKLFF. CDR3 sequence (DNA): TGCGCCAGCAGCCCAGGACAGGGGCACGATGAAAAACTGTTTTTT.

The chain has TRBV6-6 and TRBJ1-1; D is perhaps TRBD1 (6 bases). The CDR3 loop spans 15 amino acids. Germline V lookup: CDR1 MNHNY, CDR2 SVGAGI (reference sequence). The ends were cut back, 0 bases at V and 6 bases at J, with 14 bases in the middle. The CDR3 region has the DNA TGTGCCAGCAGTTACTCGGTCTACAGGGACCCTGAAGCTTTCTTT. This gives the protein CASSYSVYRDPEAFF.